Presented here are 8 T cell receptor beta chains from one specimen sequenced in a study of T cell repertoires in cytomegalovirus infection. These TCRs' antigens remain unknown. TCRdb reprocessed the reads with MiXCR, giving one entry per CDR3 protein. Here the sample spans about half a million distinct CDR3 sequences, around a third being singletons. Sequences were derived from cultured PBMCs, sampled from culture after CMV antigen stimulation. These receptors came from a human donor in good health (CMV status not recorded). Some clones in this sample may be carry-over from other donors' samples.

This clonotype was detected only a few times. This rearrangement joins TRBV7-9 to TRBJ2-7; 10 nucleotides match TRBD1. The length of the CDR3 is 14 residues. The germline CDR1 and CDR2 sequences are SEHNR and FQNEAQ (reference sequence). The ends lost 8 bases at V and 7 bases at J; junction bases unmatched: 11. As DNA, the CDR3 is TGTGCCAGCGAGTTGGGGACAGGGGTTCGAGAGCAGTACGTC. Its protein product is CASELGTGVREQYV.

This clonotype turned up a few times. The chain joins TRBV7-2 to TRBJ2-1, with 11 bases fitting TRBD2. CDR3 length equals 15 residues. With V trimmed by 5 bases and J by 5 bases, 5 bases remained unmatched. Germline loops: CDR1 SGHTA, CDR2 FQGNSA. The CDR3 coding sequence is TGTGCCAGCAGCCGACGGGGACTAGCGGACAATGAGCAGTTCTTC. Encoded protein: CASSRRGLADNEQFF. Combining the CDR3 with reference TRBV7-2 and TRBJ2-1 gives the whole variable domain GAGVSQSPSNKVTEKGKDVELRCDPISGHTALYWYRQSLGQGLEFLIYFQGNSAPDKSGLPSDRFSAERTGGSVSTLTIQRTQQEDSAVYLCASSRRGLADNEQFFGPGTRLTVL.

This clonotype was found many times. The CDR3 here is CASSTSGAGEAFF. The DNA of the CDR3 is TGTGCCAGTAGTACCTCTGGGGCCGGAGAAGCTTTCTTT. V and J are TRBV19 and TRBJ1-1; D may be TRBD1 (5 bases). Germline V gene data show CDR1 as LNHDA and CDR2 as SQIVND (reference sequence). V was shortened by 4 bases and J by 8 bases, with 14 bases between the two germline ends. This CDR3 has 13 residues.

The chain carries TRBV11-2 and TRBJ2-7, with D unclear. The CDR3 contains 13 residues. Germline values: CDR1 SGHAT, CDR2 FQNNGV. Trimming removed 3 bases from V and 3 bases from J, with 9 bases in between. Written as DNA, the CDR3 is TGTGCCAGCAGCTTGCAGGTAAACTACGAGCAGTACGTC. Translated, it gives CASSLQVNYEQYV.

Turning to this clonotype: A much larger clonotype is one base distant, so this may be a read error. CDR3: CASSLARSSRPEFSTDTLYF. The CDR3 DNA reads as TGTGCCAGCAGCTTAGCAAGGTCTTCCCGACCCGAGTTCAGCACAGATACGCTGTATTTT. This rearrangement joins TRBV7-2 to TRBJ2-3; D ambiguous. Germline values: CDR1 SGHTA, CDR2 FQGNSA. This CDR3 has 20 amino acids. The entire variable domain, with the rest obtained from reference TRBV7-2 and TRBJ2-3, is as follows: GAGVSQSPSNKVTEKGKDVELRCDPISGHTALYWYRQSLGQGLEFLIYFQGNSAPDKSGLPSDRFSAERTGGSVSTLTIQRTQQEDSAVYLCASSLARSSRPEFSTDTLYFGPGTRLTVL.

The chain uses TRBV6-2 or TRBV6-3 and TRBJ2-7; 11 positions match TRBD2. The junction had 7 bases not matched to a gene; V was cut back by 6 bases and J by 3 bases. This CDR3 spans 15 amino acids. The germline CDR1 and CDR2 sequences are MNHEY and SVGEGT. The CDR3 DNA is TGTGCCAGCAGGCTCACTAGCGGGAGTTTCTACGAGCAGTACGTC. Its protein is CASRLTSGSFYEQYV.

This clonotype was counted between two and nine times. The V call is TRBV20-1, the J call TRBJ2-1; D perhaps matches TRBD2 (5 bases). The CDR3 is 11 residues long. CDR1 is DFQATT, CDR2 SNEGSKA, per germline (reference sequence). Trimming left V 0 bases short and J 14 bases short, with 11 bases between. CDR3 nucleotide sequence: TGCAGTGCTAGAGATCCCCCCGGGGAGTTCTTC. This encodes CSARDPPGEFF.

This clonotype has just a few counts. V usage is TRBV7-6 and J usage is TRBJ2-2; 9 bases are a match to TRBD2. CDR1 is SGHVS, CDR2 FNYEAQ, per germline. The CDR3 has 17 amino acids. With 3 bases clipped from V and 7 bases from J, the junction kept 12 bases outside the gene matches. The CDR3, as DNA: TGTGCCAGCAGCTTGAGTTTTGCTAGCGGGAAGGTCGGGGAGCTGTTTTTT. Its protein product is CASSLSFASGKVGELFF.